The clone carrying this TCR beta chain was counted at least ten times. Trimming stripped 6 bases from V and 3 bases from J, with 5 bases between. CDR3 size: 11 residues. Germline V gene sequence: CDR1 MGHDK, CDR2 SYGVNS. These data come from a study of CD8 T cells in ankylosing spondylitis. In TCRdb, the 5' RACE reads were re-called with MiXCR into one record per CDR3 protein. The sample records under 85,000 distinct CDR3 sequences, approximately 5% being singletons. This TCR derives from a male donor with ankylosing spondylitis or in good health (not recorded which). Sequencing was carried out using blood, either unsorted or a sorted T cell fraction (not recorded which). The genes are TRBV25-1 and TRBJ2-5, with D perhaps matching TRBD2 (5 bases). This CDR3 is CASREEETQYF. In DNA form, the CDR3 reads TGTGCCAGCAGGGAGGAAGAGACCCAGTACTTC.